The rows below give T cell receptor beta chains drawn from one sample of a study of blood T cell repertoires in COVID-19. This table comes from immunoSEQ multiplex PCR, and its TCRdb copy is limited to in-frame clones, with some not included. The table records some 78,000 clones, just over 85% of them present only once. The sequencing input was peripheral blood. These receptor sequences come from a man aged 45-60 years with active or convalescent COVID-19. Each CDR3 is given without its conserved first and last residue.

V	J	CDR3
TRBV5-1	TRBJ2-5	ASSLLGTLIRDRTPEQETQY
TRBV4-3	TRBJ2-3	ASSQGYGGATDTQY
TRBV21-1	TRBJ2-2	ASSSPDRAVAGELF
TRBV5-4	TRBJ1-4	ASSSGQSNEKLF
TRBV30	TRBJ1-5	AMGQGFGQPQH
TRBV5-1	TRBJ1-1	ASSAAESEAF
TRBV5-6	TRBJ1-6	ASSSLRTALGSPLH
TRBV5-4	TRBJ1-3	ASSQDSSSGNTIY
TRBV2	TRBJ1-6	ASIRDRGPSSPLH
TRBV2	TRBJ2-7	ASSGPLGQGPHASSYEQY
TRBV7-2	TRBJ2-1	ASSPSGGLYNEQF
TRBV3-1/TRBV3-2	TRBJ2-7	ASSQDRGTGVHEQY
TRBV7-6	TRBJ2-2	ASSLANPALAGLGELF